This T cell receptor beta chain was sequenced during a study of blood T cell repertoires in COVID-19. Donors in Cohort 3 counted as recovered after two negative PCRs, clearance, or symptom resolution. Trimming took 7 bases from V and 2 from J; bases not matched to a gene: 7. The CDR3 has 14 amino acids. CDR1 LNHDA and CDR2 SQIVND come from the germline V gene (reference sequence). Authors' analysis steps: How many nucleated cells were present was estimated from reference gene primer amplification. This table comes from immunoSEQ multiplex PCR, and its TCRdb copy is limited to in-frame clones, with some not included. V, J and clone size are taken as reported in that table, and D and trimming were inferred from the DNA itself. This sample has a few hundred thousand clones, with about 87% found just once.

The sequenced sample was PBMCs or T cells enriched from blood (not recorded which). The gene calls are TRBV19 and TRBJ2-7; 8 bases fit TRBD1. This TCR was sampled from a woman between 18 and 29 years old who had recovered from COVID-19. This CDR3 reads CASTPWTGTYEQYF. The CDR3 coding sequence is TGTGCCAGTACCCCGTGGACAGGGACCTACGAGCAGTACTTC.